This TCR beta chain was sequenced in a study of blood T cell repertoires in COVID-19. The CDR3 runs to 15 residues. V was clipped by 5 bases and J by 2 bases; unmatched bases: 5. Per the germline V gene, CDR1 is SEHNR and CDR2 is FQNEAQ (reference sequence). Using immunoSEQ multiplex PCR, the repertoire was profiled, and TCRdb retains in-frame clones only, with some absent. The sample holds some 400,000 clones; 90% to 95% are singletons and the top ten take 0.8% to 0.9%. The sequenced sample was PBMCs or T cells enriched from blood (not recorded which). This chain links TRBV7-9 with TRBJ2-1; 8 bases line up with TRBD2. The TCR was taken from a woman aged 40 to 49 who had been exposed to COVID-19. The CDR3 spells CASSRGGITYNEQFF. The DNA for the CDR3 is TGTGCCAGCAGCCGCGGGGGGATAACCTACAATGAGCAGTTCTTC.